This TCR beta chain was obtained from a study of T cells in Graves' hyperthyroidism and ophthalmopathy. The study, taken as a whole, reports: The blood repertoire included most of the expanded thyroid clonotypes above 0.001.

The CDR3 has 14 amino acids. Trimming pared 3 bases from V and 1 base from J, leaving 10 bases between. Germline V gives CDR1 SGHKS, CDR2 YYEKEE (reference sequence). Diagnoses rested on clinical symptoms, serum thyroxine and TRAb, thyroid ultrasound and orbital computed tomography. This clonotype came up a few times. Its antigen remains unknown. The CDR3 regions of TCR beta were amplified from RNA transcripts. HTBI primers were employed in a first-round RT-PCR of the TCR CDR3. TCRdb re-called the multiplex PCR reads with MiXCR, one entry per CDR3 protein. The sample yields roughly 740,000 distinct CDR3 sequences, about 16% seen once.

Sequencing used blood. The rearrangement joins TRBV5-5 to TRBJ1-1; the D gene is possibly TRBD1 (6 bases). The sequence was collected from a man aged 18 to 29 with Graves' hyperthyroidism. The CDR3 DNA sequence: TGTGCCAGCAGCTCCCCGGGGGCGAACACTGAAGCTTTCTTT. As protein: CASSSPGANTEAFF.